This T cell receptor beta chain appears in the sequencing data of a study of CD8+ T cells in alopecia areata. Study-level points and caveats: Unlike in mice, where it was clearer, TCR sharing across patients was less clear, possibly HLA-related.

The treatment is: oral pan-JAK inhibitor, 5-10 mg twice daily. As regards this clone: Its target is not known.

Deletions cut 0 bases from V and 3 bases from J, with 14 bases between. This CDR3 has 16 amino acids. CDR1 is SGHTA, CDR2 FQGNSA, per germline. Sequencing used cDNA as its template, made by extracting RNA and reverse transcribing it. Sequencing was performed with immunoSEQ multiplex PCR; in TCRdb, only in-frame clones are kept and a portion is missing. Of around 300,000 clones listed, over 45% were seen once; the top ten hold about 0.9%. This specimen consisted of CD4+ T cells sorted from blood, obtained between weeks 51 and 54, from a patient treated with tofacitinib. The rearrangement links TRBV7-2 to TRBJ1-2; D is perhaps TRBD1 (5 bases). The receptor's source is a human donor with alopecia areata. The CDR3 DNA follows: TGTGCCAGCAGCTTAGCCTTCGGGGGGTTGGACTATGGCTACACCTTC. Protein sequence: CASSLAFGGLDYGYTF.